This TCR beta chain came from a study of control samples from healthy donors and cancer patients. This CDR3 has 15 amino acids. Germline CDR1 reads LNHDA; CDR2 reads SQIVND (reference sequence). V lost 4 bases and J 6 bases, leaving 16 bases between the germline ends. Only in-frame clones appear in the TCRdb table, and some are missing; sequencing was by immunoSEQ multiplex PCR. The sample has about 180,000 clones, just over 90% seen once; the top ten hold roughly 1.3%. This rearrangement joins TRBV19 to TRBJ1-5; no definite D call. The TCR sequence derives from a man aged 25 to 40 in good health. The sample was blood. The CDR3 protein is CASSKPAAPGQPQHF. The CDR3 nucleotides read TGTGCCAGTAGTAAACCCGCAGCCCCGGGTCAGCCCCAGCATTTT.